This passage covers 17 T cell receptor beta chains from one sample sequenced in a study of T cells in tuberculosis. Assay used: immunoSEQ multiplex PCR; TCRdb lists only in-frame clones, some missing. The table has around 26,000 clones, roughly 96% seen once. Sequenced: PBMCs. The receptors were gathered from a donor between 10 and 35 years old with latent tuberculosis or without tuberculosis infection.

This clone was counted once. CDR3 protein: CASSLGQGLVSYEQYF. Written as DNA, the CDR3 is TGTGCCAGCAGCCTCGGACAGGGGCTTGTTTCCTACGAGCAGTACTTC. The chain links TRBV7-9 to TRBJ2-7; 9 nucleotides match TRBD1. Per germline, CDR1 SEHNR and CDR2 FQNEAQ (reference sequence). J lost 1 base, V lost 5 bases, and 9 bases had no gene match. This CDR3 is 16 amino acids long.

The V gene is TRBV2, the J gene TRBJ2-6; unclear D gene. V gave up 6 bases and J gave up 6 bases, with 12 bases separating them. Looked up from germline, CDR1 is SNHLY and CDR2 is FYNNEI. The CDR3 loop spans 14 amino acids. CDR3 sequence (DNA): TGTGCCAGCAGCGCGAGAGTTCCGGCCAACGTCCTGACTTTC. This codes for CASSARVPANVLTF.

This clone was seen just once. The gene calls are TRBV4-1 and TRBJ2-5; perhaps TRBD2 as D (7 bases). Germline values: CDR1 MGHRA, CDR2 YSYEKL. The CDR3 length is 16 residues. V lost 5 bases and J 5 bases, leaving 21 bases between the germline ends. The CDR3 protein is CASSALAEGVGETQYF. Here the CDR3 DNA reads TGCGCCAGCAGCGCGCTAGCGGAGGGGGTCGGGGAGACCCAGTACTTC.

The V call is TRBV4-1, the J call TRBJ2-7, with D tentatively TRBD2 (6 bases). Germline V gene lookup returns CDR1 MGHRA and CDR2 YSYEKL. This CDR3 has 16 amino acids. V dropped 1 base and J dropped 2 bases, with 15 bases sitting between them. The CDR3 DNA sequence: TGCGCCAGCAGCCAAGGATTACTAGCCGGAACCTACGAGCAGTACGTC. It yields the protein CASSQGLLAGTYEQYV.

V gene TRBV18 combines with J gene TRBJ1-4, with D perhaps matching TRBD1 (5 bases). From germline, CDR1 is KGHSH and CDR2 LQKENI. V gave up 4 bases and J gave up 1 base, with 10 bases separating them. The CDR3 length is 15 residues. CDR3 region: CASSQRGGTNEKLFF. The CDR3 coding sequence is TGTGCCAGCTCACAAAGGGGAGGAACTAATGAAAAACTGTTTTTT.

The genes are TRBV10-3 and TRBJ1-2; D unresolved. V gave up 0 bases and J gave up 1 base, with 9 bases separating them. Germline assignment: CDR1 ENHRY and CDR2 SYGVKD. The CDR3 consists of 15 residues. The CDR3 spells CAISESSPFNYGYTF. The CDR3 nucleotides read TGTGCCATCAGTGAGTCGAGTCCTTTTAACTATGGCTACACCTTC.

The chain links TRBV19 to TRBJ1-2; the D gene is possibly TRBD1 (5 bases). Between the trimmed V and J ends, which lost 0 bases and 2 bases, there was a span of 16 bases. Germline V gene lookup returns CDR1 LNHDA and CDR2 SQIVND (reference sequence). The CDR3 is made up of 17 amino acids. As DNA, the CDR3 is TGTGCCAGTAGTATAGACCAACAGGAGCCTCCCAACTATGGCTACACCTTC. Protein sequence: CASSIDQQEPPNYGYTF.

This chain connects TRBV11-2 to TRBJ2-5, with 13 bases fitting TRBD2. The germline V gene has CDR1 SGHAT and CDR2 FQNNGV. J gave up 4 bases and V 5 bases, and 4 bases lay outside the gene matches. The CDR3 consists of 15 residues. CDR3 coding DNA: TGTGCCAGCAGCGCTGGGACTAGCGGGGCAGAGACCCAGTACTTC. As protein: CASSAGTSGAETQYF.

The chain combines TRBV5-4 with TRBJ2-4; TRBD2 is a possible D gene (6 bases). The CDR3 has 15 amino acids. Germline V lookup: CDR1 SGHNT, CDR2 YYREEE (reference sequence). V shed 3 bases and J shed 9 bases, with 19 bases lying between them. CDR3 in amino acids: CASSSISGWIGIQYF. DNA for the CDR3: TGTGCCAGCAGCTCGATCAGCGGGTGGATAGGCATTCAGTACTTC.

The rearrangement joins TRBV5-5 to TRBJ1-4, with D hard to call. With 4 bases removed from V and 11 bases from J, the gap between germline ends came to 18 bases. From germline, CDR1 is SGHKS and CDR2 YYEKEE (reference sequence). There are 14 residues in the CDR3. DNA for the CDR3: TGTGCCAGCAGCCCGCGCAGCGATAGTGAGAAACTGTTTTTT. It yields the protein CASSPRSDSEKLFF.

V usage is TRBV6-6 and J usage is TRBJ1-5; D possibly corresponds to TRBD1 (6 bases). The CDR3 runs to 15 residues. V lost 2 bases to trimming and J lost 2 bases, with 10 bases between them. CDR1 is MNHNY, CDR2 SVGAGI, per germline (reference sequence). The CDR3 nucleotides are TGTGCCAGCAGTTACGGGGGCGAAGGCAATCAGCCCCAGCATTTT. Protein sequence: CASSYGGEGNQPQHF.

This clone has just one count. This chain links TRBV2 with TRBJ1-5, with 7 bases fitting TRBD1. Germline V gives CDR1 SNHLY, CDR2 FYNNEI. V lost 6 bases, J lost 7 bases, and 6 bases stayed unmatched. The CDR3 totals 13 residues. The DNA for the CDR3 is TGTGCCAGCAGGCGCCCGGGACAGCAGCCCCAGCATTTT. Translation gives CASRRPGQQPQHF. Variable domain in full (rest from reference TRBV2 and TRBJ1-5): EPEVTQTPSHQVTQMGQEVILRCVPISNHLYFYWYRQILGQKVEFLVSFYNNEISEKSEIFDDQFSVERPDGSNFTLKIRSTKLEDSAMYFCASRRPGQQPQHFGDGTRLSIL.

The genes are TRBV19 and TRBJ1-2; possible D gene TRBD1, 5 bases. The length of the CDR3 is 14 residues. CDR1 and CDR2 (germline): LNHDA, SQIVND (reference sequence). The V gene lost 4 bases and the J gene lost 6 bases, with 15 bases spanning the gap. The DNA for the CDR3 is TGTGCCAGTAGTAGCAGGGAAGCTGCGGATGGCTACACCTTC. Encoded protein: CASSSREAADGYTF.

This clone was seen a single time. This rearrangement joins TRBV6-5 to TRBJ1-2; D is uncertain. V lost 3 bases, J lost 5 bases, and 13 bases lay in between. CDR1 is MNHEY, CDR2 SVGAGI, per germline. The CDR3 is 14 amino acids. In DNA form, the CDR3 reads TGTGCCAGCAGTTATCGGGGAGACCTATATGGCTACACCTTC. This gives the protein CASSYRGDLYGYTF.

The genes are TRBV6-1 and TRBJ2-3; D perhaps matches TRBD1 (6 bases). With 3 bases removed from V and 4 bases from J, the gap between germline ends came to 14 bases. The CDR3 covers 15 residues. The germline CDR1 and CDR2 sequences are MNHNS and SASEGT. The CDR3 sequence: CASSENRVDADTQYF. Here the CDR3 DNA reads TGTGCCAGCAGTGAGAACAGGGTGGACGCAGATACGCAGTATTTT.

The rearrangement links TRBV6-6 to TRBJ1-2; a weak D match, TRBD1 (5 bases). V was shortened by 5 bases and J by 8 bases, with 24 bases between the two germline ends. The length of the CDR3 is 16 residues. Germline CDR1 reads MNHNY; CDR2 reads SVGAGI (reference sequence). The CDR3 sequence: CASSGPRVVGGRGYTF. In nucleotides, the CDR3 is TGTGCCAGCAGTGGCCCCCGGGTGGTCGGGGGTCGGGGCTACACCTTC.

This chain joins TRBV4-1 and TRBJ2-7, with 9 bases identical to TRBD2. The germline CDR1 and CDR2 sequences are MGHRA and YSYEKL. V was clipped by 1 base and J by 2 bases; unmatched bases: 9. The CDR3 totals 17 residues. The CDR3: CASSQGRERGVPYEQYV. CDR3 bases: TGCGCCAGCAGCCAAGGTCGGGAGCGGGGGGTGCCCTACGAGCAGTACGTC.